The text below deals with one TCR beta chain. The germline V gene has CDR1 SQVTM and CDR2 ANQGSEA. The CDR3 consists of 14 residues. The V end was cut by 3 bases, the J end by 3 bases, with 13 bases between. Assay used: immunoSEQ multiplex PCR; TCRdb lists only in-frame clones, some missing. This repertoire shows more than 60,000 clones, 96% found once; its top ten account for 4.5% to 5%. These data originate in a study of cytomegalovirus exposure and HLA in healthy donors. The sequencing sample was made of PBMCs. V usage is TRBV29-1 and J usage is TRBJ2-3; tentatively, D is TRBD1 (7 bases). This clonotype was obtained from a woman between 18 and 29 years old in good health and CMV-seropositive. The CDR3 sequence is CSVEEGAWTDTQYF. CDR3 coding DNA: TGCAGCGTTGAGGAGGGGGCGTGGACAGATACGCAGTATTTT.